This is a list of T cell receptor beta chains from one sample in a study of vaccination and CD4 T cells after COVID-19. TCRdb called the PCR reads again in MiXCR, with one record for every CDR3 protein. The table lists 20,000 to 25,000 distinct CDR3 sequences, around 50% of them singletons. Their antigens remain unidentified. What was sequenced was CD4+ T cells from blood, cultured in vitro. The receptors come from a human donor who had recovered from COVID-19. Each CDR3 is given with its conserved first and last residue. The D gene is left open where the match is weak. Clone sizes are given selectively: once, few, many, or a class where the clone is expanded.

>TRBV2|TRBJ2-2|.|TRBD2
CASQVSSGRDTGELFF
TGTGCCTCCCAGGTTTCTAGCGGGAGGGACACCGGGGAGCTGTTTTTT
>TRBV28|TRBJ1-3|.|.
CASSLGEGVSSGNTIYF
TGTGCCAGCAGTTTAGGGGAGGGGGTGAGCTCTGGAAACACCATATATTTT
>TRBV7-9|TRBJ1-5|.|TRBD1
CASSLAGQGPATAQHF
TGTGCCAGCAGCTTAGCGGGACAGGGGCCGGCTACGGCCCAGCATTTT
>TRBV28|TRBJ1-6|.|.
CASSHDNSPLHF
TGTGCCAGCAGCCATGATAATTCACCCCTCCACTTT
>TRBV7-2|TRBJ2-4|once|.
CASSSNRNIQYF
TGTGCCAGCAGCTCTAACCGAAACATTCAGTACTTC
>TRBV5-8|TRBJ2-2|.|.
CASRLPRPLNTGELFF
TGTGCCAGCAGGTTGCCTCGGCCCTTGAACACCGGGGAGCTGTTTTTT
>TRBV24-1|TRBJ1-2|few|TRBD1
CATSDSSTGGNYGYTF
TGTGCCACCAGTGATTCGTCGACAGGGGGTAACTATGGCTACACCTTC
>TRBV6-2/TRBV6-3|TRBJ1-3|.|TRBD1
CASSSLRGPTGNTIYF
TGTGCCAGCAGTTCGTTAAGGGGGCCGACTGGAAACACCATATATTTT
>TRBV5-1|TRBJ1-2|.|.
CASSLGQVANYGYTF
TGCGCCAGCAGCTTGGGTCAGGTCGCTAACTATGGCTACACCTTC
>TRBV20-1|TRBJ2-2|few|.
CSAPEFTSGELFF
TGCAGTGCTCCAGAATTCACTTCCGGGGAGCTGTTTTTT